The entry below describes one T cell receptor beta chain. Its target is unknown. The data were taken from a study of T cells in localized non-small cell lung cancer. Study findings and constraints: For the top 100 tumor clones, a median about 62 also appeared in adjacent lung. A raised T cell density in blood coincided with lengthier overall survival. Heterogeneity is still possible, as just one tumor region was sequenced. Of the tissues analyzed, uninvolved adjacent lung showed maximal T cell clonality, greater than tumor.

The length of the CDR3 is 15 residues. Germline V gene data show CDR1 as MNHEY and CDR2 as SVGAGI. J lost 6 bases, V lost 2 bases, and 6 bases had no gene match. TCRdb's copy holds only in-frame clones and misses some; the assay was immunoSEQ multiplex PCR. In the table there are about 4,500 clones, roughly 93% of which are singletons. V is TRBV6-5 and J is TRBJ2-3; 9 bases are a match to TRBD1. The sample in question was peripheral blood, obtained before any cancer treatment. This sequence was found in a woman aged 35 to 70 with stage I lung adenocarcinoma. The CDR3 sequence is CASSYAGQGIDTQYF. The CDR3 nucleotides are TGTGCCAGCAGTTACGCGGGACAGGGAATCGATACGCAGTATTTT.